These 6 T cell receptor beta chains share one sample of origin, sequenced in a study of cytomegalovirus exposure and HLA in healthy donors. The study ran its PCR with 60 Vbeta and 13 Jbeta primers. Assay used: immunoSEQ multiplex PCR; TCRdb lists only in-frame clones, some missing. The sample yields about 170,000 clones, around three quarters seen once. The sample comprised PBMCs. The receptors come from a woman between 50 and 59 years old in good health and CMV-seronegative.

This chain joins TRBV2 and TRBJ1-5; 7 bases align to TRBD1. Germline-derived CDR1 and CDR2 are SNHLY and FYNNEI. The CDR3 length is 16 residues. The trim removed 3 bases at V and 3 bases at J, leaving 8 bases unmatched. CDR3 sequence reads: CASSDWDSAVNQPQHF. CDR3 in DNA: TGTGCCAGCAGTGACTGGGACAGCGCGGTCAATCAGCCCCAGCATTTT. Based on the CDR3 plus reference TRBV2 and TRBJ1-5, the full variable domain is EPEVTQTPSHQVTQMGQEVILRCVPISNHLYFYWYRQILGQKVEFLVSFYNNEISEKSEIFDDQFSVERPDGSNFTLKIRSTKLEDSAMYFCASSDWDSAVNQPQHFGDGTRLSIL.

The chain uses TRBV6-5 and TRBJ2-1, with D possibly matching TRBD2 (5 bases). This CDR3 has 14 amino acids. Germline V lookup: CDR1 MNHEY, CDR2 SVGAGI. Trimming cost V 6 bases and J 2 bases, with 11 bases left between them. The chain's CDR3 is CASSQADAYNEQFF. The CDR3, as DNA: TGTGCCAGCAGCCAAGCGGACGCCTACAATGAGCAGTTCTTC.

The chain has TRBV6-4 and TRBJ2-2; TRBD1 matches at 7 bases. V dropped 3 bases and J dropped 4; count of bases not matched to a gene: 2. CDR1 and CDR2 from the germline V gene are MRHNA and SNTAGT. CDR3 length: 14 amino acids. CDR3 nucleotide sequence: TGTGCCAGCAGTGAACAGGGGCTCACCGGGGAGCTGTTTTTT. This encodes CASSEQGLTGELFF.

This clone occurred once. The CDR3 nucleotides are TGTGCCAGCACTTCCATAACAGGGTCCTCCTACAATGAGCAGTTCTTC. Its translation is CASTSITGSSYNEQFF. J is TRBJ2-1 and V is TRBV27; D is perhaps TRBD1 (6 bases). This CDR3 is built from 16 residues. The germline V and J ends were trimmed by 7 bases and 0 bases, with 16 bases remaining between them. Germline V gives CDR1 MNHEY, CDR2 SMNVEV (reference sequence).

The rearrangement uses TRBV7-2 and TRBJ2-1; 10 bases align to TRBD2. Germline values: CDR1 SGHTA, CDR2 FQGNSA. The J segment lost 2 bases and the V segment lost 4 bases, leaving 2 bases of the junction unmatched. The CDR3 runs to 15 residues. CDR3 sequence (DNA): TGTGCCAGCAGCTCGAGCGGGAGGGCCTACAATGAGCAGTTCTTC. This translates into CASSSSGRAYNEQFF.

This clone was seen a handful of times. Compared with germline, one end of the junction differs, possibly owing to a read error. The chain recombines TRBV7-9 with TRBJ2-1; D perhaps matches TRBD2 (6 bases). The CDR3 is 16 amino acids. Germline CDR1 SEHNR, CDR2 FQNEAQ (reference sequence). The CDR3 region has the DNA TGTTCCAGCAGCTTAGGCGGGGCCGAACCCCTCAATGAGCAGTTCTTC. Translated, it gives CSSSLGGAEPLNEQFF.